Sequencing of this TCR beta chain was carried out in a study of blood T cell repertoires in COVID-19. Assay used: immunoSEQ multiplex PCR; TCRdb lists only in-frame clones, some missing. Of approximately 110,000 clones listed, about 85% are singletons. Sequenced input: peripheral blood. The source of this sequence is a human donor in a cohort sampled during active COVID-19.

CDR3 sequence: CASSIGLATEETQYF. For the CDR3, the DNA is TGTGCCAGCAGCATCGGACTAGCGACCGAAGAGACCCAGTACTTC. V is TRBV9 and J is TRBJ2-5, with 9 bases identical to TRBD2. CDR1 is SGDLS and CDR2 is YYNGEE in the germline V gene. V shed 4 bases, J shed 3 bases, and the junction held 7 bases outside the gene matches. CDR3 size: 15 residues.